Listed below are T cell receptor beta chains from one sample, sequenced in a study of regulatory T cells in long-lasting Graves disease. TCRdb re-derived calls from the multiplex PCR reads in MiXCR, one entry per CDR3 protein. There are about 540,000 distinct CDR3 sequences in the sample; approximately 13% occur only once, and roughly 10% lies in the top ten. These same data were also listed under a study on T cells in Graves' hyperthyroidism and ophthalmopathy.

Sequences were derived from peripheral blood mononuclear cells (PBMCs), sampled at new diagnosis, from a patient treated with antithyroid drugs. Receptors originate from a man aged 25-45 years with Graves disease. Each CDR3 is given with its conserved first and last residue. The D gene is left open where the match is weak. Clone size appears in some rows only: once, few, many, or a class for an expanded clone.

J gene,V gene,D gene,clone size,CDR3 DNA,CDR3 protein
TRBJ2-5,TRBV12-3/TRBV12-4,TRBD1,many,TGTGCCAGCAGCCCAGGACAGGTTTGGGAGACCCAGTACTTC,CASSPGQVWETQYF
TRBJ2-7,TRBV29-1,NA,few,TGCAGCGTGACACGTAGTGGTCGGCAGGAATACGAGCAGTACTTC,CSVTRSGRQEYEQYF
TRBJ2-7,TRBV29-1,NA,many,TGCAGCGTTGCCCGGAGCTCCTACGAGCAGTACTTC,CSVARSSYEQYF
TRBJ2-6,TRBV6-5,NA,NA,TGTGCCAGCAGCTTACCCGATATCTCTGGGGCCAACGTCCTGACTTTC,CASSLPDISGANVLTF
TRBJ2-3,TRBV9,NA,few,TGTGCCAGCAGCGTAGGAAGAATGGGGGATACGCAGTATTTT,CASSVGRMGDTQYF
TRBJ1-1,TRBV2,NA,many,TGTGCCAGCAGTGAAACCAGAATGAACACTGAAGCTTTCTTT,CASSETRMNTEAFF
TRBJ2-1,TRBV2,NA,few,TGTGCCAGCAGTTACGCGGGAAGCTCCTACAATGAGCAGTTCTTC,CASSYAGSSYNEQFF
TRBJ2-1,TRBV11-2,TRBD2,NA,TGTGCCAGCAGCGCACGACTAGTCGGGAGGAGCAATGAGCAGTTCTTC,CASSARLVGRSNEQFF
TRBJ2-5,TRBV15,TRBD2,NA,TGTGCCACCAGCAGTCCGACTAGCTCCCAAGAGACCCAGTACTTC,CATSSPTSSQETQYF
TRBJ1-2,TRBV2,NA,many,TGTGCCAGCAGTGACGAGATGCACTATGGCTACACCTTC,CASSDEMHYGYTF
TRBJ2-3,TRBV7-8,TRBD2,many,TGTGCCAGCAGCTTGAATAGCGGGAGAAATACGCAGTATTTT,CASSLNSGRNTQYF
TRBJ2-1,TRBV5-6,NA,NA,TGTGCCAGCAGCATGACGGTTATTAATGAGCAGTTCTTC,CASSMTVINEQFF
TRBJ2-7,TRBV20-1,NA,many,TGCAGTGCTAAGCCCACTTTTATTCCCTACGAGCAGTACTTC,CSAKPTFIPYEQYF
TRBJ2-7,TRBV27,TRBD1,many,TGTGCCAGCAGTCCTGGACAGGGACGGGTCGAGCAGTACTTC,CASSPGQGRVEQYF
TRBJ1-1,TRBV25-1,NA,NA,TGTGCCAGCAGTGAAGGCTTTAAAGGGGAAGCTTTCTTT,CASSEGFKGEAFF
TRBJ2-7,TRBV4-1,TRBD2,NA,TGCGCCAGCAGCCACACACTAGCGAAAAGCTCCTACGAGCAGTACTTC,CASSHTLAKSSYEQYF
TRBJ2-1,TRBV6-2/TRBV6-3,NA,few,TGTGCCAGCAGTTCTCAGTACAGGGAGGGGGACAATGAGCAGTTCTTC,CASSSQYREGDNEQFF
TRBJ1-1,TRBV18,NA,few,TGTGCCAGCTCACTACACCAATCCGAGAACACTGAAGCTTTCTTT,CASSLHQSENTEAFF
TRBJ1-2,TRBV3-1,NA,once,TGTGCCAGCAGCCAAGGGCTGGACAAGGGGGGCTACACCTTC,CASSQGLDKGGYTF
TRBJ2-7,TRBV30,TRBD1,NA,TGTGCCTGGATGCTTTCCTCGGGACAGGGACTTTACGAGCAGTACTTC,CAWMLSSGQGLYEQYF
TRBJ1-1,TRBV27,NA,NA,TGTGCCAGCAGTTCGAACACAGGGCCGGACACTGAAGCTTTCTTT,CASSSNTGPDTEAFF
TRBJ2-3,TRBV15,TRBD1,many,TGTGCCACCAGCAGGTTCGGGACAGGGGTCGAGGATACGCAGTATTTT,CATSRFGTGVEDTQYF
TRBJ2-1,TRBV20-1,TRBD2,many,TGCAGTGCGAGAGCGGGAGAGCATTGGAATGAGCAGTTCTTC,CSARAGEHWNEQFF
TRBJ2-1,TRBV10-3,TRBD2,NA,TGTGCCACCCGCCCGACTAGCGGGAGCTCCTACAATGAGCAGTTCTTC,CATRPTSGSSYNEQFF
TRBJ2-7,TRBV6-1,TRBD2,many,TGTGCCAGCACTGTCGTCCGCGGGAGCTCCTACGAGCAGTACTTC,CASTVVRGSSYEQYF
TRBJ1-5,TRBV24-1,TRBD1,NA,TGTGCCACCAGTACGACAGGGAGGGATCAGCCCCAGCATTTT,CATSTTGRDQPQHF
TRBJ2-1,TRBV3-1,NA,few,TGTGCCAGCAGCCGTAGGAGGGCTAGCGTAAACTACAATGAGCAGTTCTTC,CASSRRRASVNYNEQFF
TRBJ2-7,TRBV6-1,NA,many,TGTGCCAGCAGGGGACTTTTCTACGAGCAGTACTTC,CASRGLFYEQYF
TRBJ2-1,TRBV12-3/TRBV12-4,TRBD2,many,TGTGCCAGCAACCGGATTCGGACGGGGAGGGATGAGCAGTTCTTC,CASNRIRTGRDEQFF
TRBJ2-1,TRBV3-1,NA,few,TGTGCCAGCAGCCAAGTTGGTGGAAACAATGAGCAGTTCTTC,CASSQVGGNNEQFF
TRBJ1-1,TRBV27,NA,NA,TGTGCCAGCAGTTTACCCGGGTCGGGAGAACGGCCTTTCTTT,CASSLPGSGERPFF
TRBJ1-2,TRBV18,TRBD1,few,TGTGCCAGCTCACGACCCCCGGGACAGCTTAACTATGGCTACACCTTC,CASSRPPGQLNYGYTF
TRBJ2-7,TRBV7-9,TRBD1,many,TGTGCCAGCAGCCCAGACAGGGGGGCCCACGAGCAGTACTTC,CASSPDRGAHEQYF
TRBJ1-5,TRBV12-3/TRBV12-4,TRBD1,many,TGTGCCAGCATCAACAGGGGCAGCAATCAGCCCCAGCATTTT,CASINRGSNQPQHF
TRBJ2-3,TRBV20-1,NA,many,TGCAGTGCTAGATTCCCGACTAGCACAGATACGCAGTATTTT,CSARFPTSTDTQYF
TRBJ1-5,TRBV12-3/TRBV12-4,TRBD1,many,TGTGCCAGCAGTTTGGGACAGGGAAACAATCAGCCCCAGCATTTT,CASSLGQGNNQPQHF
TRBJ1-1,TRBV6-1,TRBD1,many,TGTGCCAGCAGTGAGCAGGGGGAGAACACTGAAGCTTTCTTT,CASSEQGENTEAFF
TRBJ2-7,TRBV13,TRBD2,NA,TGTGCCAGCAGCCCCCCAATGACTAGCGGTTCCTACGAGCAGTACTTC,CASSPPMTSGSYEQYF
TRBJ2-7,TRBV28,TRBD1,many,TGTGCCAGCAGCGCCGGGACAGGGCCCCACGAGCAGTACTTC,CASSAGTGPHEQYF
TRBJ2-3,TRBV10-3,NA,NA,TGTGCCACGGAAGAGTCAGATACGCAGTATTTT,CATEESDTQYF
TRBJ2-5,TRBV6-1,NA,many,TGTGCCAGTAATACAGTTCTACAAGAGACCCAGTACTTC,CASNTVLQETQYF
TRBJ2-1,TRBV7-3,TRBD2,many,TGTGCCAGCAGCTGGGGACTAGCGGGATACAATGAGCAGTTCTTC,CASSWGLAGYNEQFF
TRBJ2-3,TRBV12-3/TRBV12-4,NA,many,TGTGCCAGCAGTTTAGTCGGACCCACAGATACGCAGTATTTT,CASSLVGPTDTQYF
TRBJ2-1,TRBV20-1,TRBD2,few,TGCAGTGCGAATGGACTAGATAGGTATGAGCAGTTCTTC,CSANGLDRYEQFF
TRBJ2-3,TRBV3-1,NA,few,TGTGCCGGCAGCGGAGGACTCTACACAGATACGCAGTATTTT,CAGSGGLYTDTQYF
TRBJ2-2,TRBV6-5,NA,many,TGTGCCAGCAGTTACTCGATGGAAAACACCGGGGAGCTGTTTTTT,CASSYSMENTGELFF
TRBJ1-6,TRBV6-2/TRBV6-3,TRBD1,many,TGTGCCAGCAGTAAGCAACGTGCCGGGACAGGGAACTCACCCCTCCACTTT,CASSKQRAGTGNSPLHF
TRBJ2-3,TRBV12-3/TRBV12-4,TRBD1,many,TGTGCCAGCAGCTCGACAGGGGAAGCAGATACGCAGTATTTT,CASSSTGEADTQYF
TRBJ2-7,TRBV10-2,TRBD1,NA,TGCGCCAGCAGTGAATGGGGACAGGACTACGAGCAGTACTTC,CASSEWGQDYEQYF
TRBJ2-1,TRBV11-2,TRBD2,many,TGTGCCAGCAGCCCCCGGGAGGGACGTAATGAGCAGTTCTTC,CASSPREGRNEQFF